The 10 T cell receptor beta chains reported below all come from one sample, sequenced in a study of neurological immune-mediated disorders. TCRdb used MiXCR to reprocess the 5' RACE reads, holding one entry per CDR3 protein. In the table there are over 45,000 distinct CDR3 sequences, 3% to 3.5% of which are singletons. Sequences were obtained from PBMCs. The receptors were gathered from a man aged 35 to 55 with multiple sclerosis.

This clonotype appeared many times. J is TRBJ2-3 and V is TRBV12-3 or TRBV12-4; D remains unclear. Trimming left V 6 bases short and J 0 bases short, with 10 bases between. CDR3 length: 14 residues. CDR3 in amino acids: CASRDDTSTDTQYF. CDR3 DNA sequence: TGTGCCAGCAGGGATGATACTAGCACAGATACGCAGTATTTT.

This clonotype was recorded at least ten times. The chain joins TRBV4-2 to TRBJ2-7; D may be TRBD2 (5 bases). The CDR3 extends over 15 amino acids. Germline CDR1 reads LGHNA; CDR2 reads YNFKEQ. The germline V and J ends were trimmed by 1 base and 3 bases, with 13 bases remaining between them. The CDR3 coding sequence is TGTGCCAGCAGCCAAGCGGGCAGCGGAGGCTACGAGCAGTACTTC. This gives the protein CASSQAGSGGYEQYF.

This clonotype was seen ten or more times. The rearrangement uses TRBV7-2 and TRBJ2-1; tentatively, D is TRBD1 (6 bases). The germline V and J ends were trimmed by 6 bases and 8 bases, with 20 bases remaining between them. The CDR3 totals 15 residues. Germline CDR1 reads SGHTA; CDR2 reads FQGNSA. The CDR3 nucleotides are TGTGCCAGCAGGCCTGGGTCGGGACAAGGGCATGAGCAGTTCTTC. Its protein product is CASRPGSGQGHEQFF.

This clonotype was detected a few times. The gene calls are TRBV29-1 and TRBJ1-1; maybe TRBD1 (5 bases). The CDR3 sequence is 14 residues long. V was cut by 7 bases and J by 3 bases, with 18 bases left in between. Germline CDR1 SQVTM, CDR2 ANQGSEA. In DNA form, the CDR3 reads TGCAGCGCCTGGGCGGTGGGGGGGGACACTGAAGCTTTCTTT. This codes for CSAWAVGGDTEAFF.

This clonotype has ten or more counts. The chain recombines TRBV12-3 or TRBV12-4 with TRBJ2-2; 8 bases line up with TRBD2. J lost 6 bases, V lost 3 bases, and 6 bases had no gene match. The CDR3 length is 15 residues. Here the CDR3 DNA reads TGTGCCAGCAGTTTCCGGGGGGGCCAACCCGGGGAGCTGTTTTTT. It specifies CASSFRGGQPGELFF.

Many counts were recorded for this clonotype. V is TRBV7-3 and J is TRBJ2-2, with D unresolved. The germline V gene encodes CDR1 SGHTA and CDR2 FQGTGA. V lost 5 bases and J 3 bases, leaving 13 bases between the germline ends. The CDR3 covers 15 residues. The CDR3 nucleotides read TGTGCCAGCAGCCCTCGGGTGGGTCACACCGGGGAGCTGTTTTTT. Translation: CASSPRVGHTGELFF.

This clonotype has ten or more counts. The chain joins TRBV4-1 to TRBJ1-2; 7 bases map to TRBD1. The ends lost 4 bases at V and 7 bases at J; junction bases unmatched: 6. CDR1 MGHRA and CDR2 YSYEKL come from the germline V gene. This CDR3 is 13 amino acids long. The CDR3 loop reads CASSRQGVPGYTF. As DNA, the CDR3 is TGCGCCAGCAGCCGACAGGGCGTGCCTGGCTACACCTTC.

This clonotype appeared many times. This chain uses TRBV10-2 with TRBJ2-2; 8 bases are shared with TRBD2. Germline V gene sequence: CDR1 WSHSY, CDR2 SAAADI. J was trimmed by 4 bases and V by 8 bases; bases with no gene match: 3. CDR3 size: 13 residues. For the CDR3, the DNA is TGCGCCAGCTACGGACTAGCCACCGGGGAGCTGTTTTTT. It codes for CASYGLATGELFF.

This clonotype is medium-sized by share. This chain joins TRBV5-1 and TRBJ1-2; maybe TRBD1 (5 bases). Germline-derived CDR1 and CDR2 are SGHRS and YFSETQ. Trimming cost V 0 bases and J 3 bases, with 12 bases left between them. The CDR3 runs to 15 residues. CDR3 sequence: CASSLDPGTDYGYTF. CDR3 nucleotides: TGCGCCAGCAGCTTGGACCCAGGGACCGACTATGGCTACACCTTC.

This clonotype appeared many times. The chain combines TRBV12-3 or TRBV12-4 with TRBJ2-3, with unresolved D. Trimming took off 0 bases at V and 6 bases at J, with 10 bases between the two ends. This CDR3 region has 14 residues. In nucleotides, the CDR3 is TGTGCCAGCAGTTTAGCGCCTTCCCACGATACGCAGTATTTT. It is translated as CASSLAPSHDTQYF.